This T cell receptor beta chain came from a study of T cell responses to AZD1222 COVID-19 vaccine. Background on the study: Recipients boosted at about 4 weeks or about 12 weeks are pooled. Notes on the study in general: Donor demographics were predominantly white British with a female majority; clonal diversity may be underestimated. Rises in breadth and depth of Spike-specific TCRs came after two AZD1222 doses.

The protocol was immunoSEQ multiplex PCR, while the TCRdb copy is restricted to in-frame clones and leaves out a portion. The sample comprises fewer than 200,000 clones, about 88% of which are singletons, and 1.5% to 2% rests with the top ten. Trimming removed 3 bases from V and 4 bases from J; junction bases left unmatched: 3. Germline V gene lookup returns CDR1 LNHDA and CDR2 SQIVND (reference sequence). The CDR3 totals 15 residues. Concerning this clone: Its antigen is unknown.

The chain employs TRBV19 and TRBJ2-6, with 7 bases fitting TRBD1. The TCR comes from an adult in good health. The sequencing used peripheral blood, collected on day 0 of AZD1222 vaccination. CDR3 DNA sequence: TGTGCCAGTAGTATGACAGGGACGGGGGCCAACGTCCTGACTTTC. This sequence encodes CASSMTGTGANVLTF.